Described below is a single T cell receptor (beta chain) sequence and its context. The data derive from a study of T cell changes during pregnancy in multiple sclerosis. The table came from immunoSEQ multiplex PCR; TCRdb's copy has only in-frame clones and leaves some out. The sample has some 80,000 clones, roughly 90% seen once. The CDR3 consists of 13 residues. The germline V and J ends were trimmed by 6 bases and 2 bases, with 10 bases remaining between them. Germline CDR1 and CDR2: MDHEN and SYDVKM. The receptor comes from a female donor in good health, enrolled as a control in a pregnancy study. The V and J genes are TRBV28 and TRBJ1-1; TRBD1 might be the D (5 bases). The sequences come from peripheral blood, collected in the first trimester of pregnancy. CDR3 amino acids: CASRSTGNTEAFF. CDR3 coding DNA: TGTGCCAGCAGATCCACAGGAAACACTGAAGCTTTCTTT.